This T cell receptor (beta chain) was documented in a study of T-cell memory formation after mild COVID-19. Study-level information: Largely, the TCR clusters proved donor specific.

Points on this clonotype: Antigen: not known.

Overall study findings and caveats: Confirmation was lacking for SARS-CoV-2 specificity of second-wave clones that peaked on day 37. Among clones contracting day 15 to 85, CD4/CD8 was balanced, whereas later expanders leaned CD4+. Clones which contracted sat mainly in CM and EM if CD4+, and in EMRA if CD8+.

TCRdb itself ran the 5' RACE reads through MiXCR, one entry per CDR3 protein. The table has around 340,000 distinct CDR3 sequences, around 15% seen once. The CDR3 contains 15 residues. Germline CDR1 is LGHNA and CDR2 is YNFKEQ. Trimming cost V 0 bases and J 7 bases, with 15 bases left between them. The sample consisted of PBMCs or a T cell subset sorted from them (not recorded which). V gene TRBV4-2 combines with J gene TRBJ1-2; tentatively, D is TRBD1 (5 bases). The receptor was derived from a man between 18 and 35 years old who had mild COVID-19 (a few samples of this study predate the infection). Cell type and time point are not known. The CDR3: CASSQDHFGASGYTF. For the CDR3, the DNA is TGTGCCAGCAGCCAAGACCACTTTGGGGCAAGTGGCTACACCTTC.